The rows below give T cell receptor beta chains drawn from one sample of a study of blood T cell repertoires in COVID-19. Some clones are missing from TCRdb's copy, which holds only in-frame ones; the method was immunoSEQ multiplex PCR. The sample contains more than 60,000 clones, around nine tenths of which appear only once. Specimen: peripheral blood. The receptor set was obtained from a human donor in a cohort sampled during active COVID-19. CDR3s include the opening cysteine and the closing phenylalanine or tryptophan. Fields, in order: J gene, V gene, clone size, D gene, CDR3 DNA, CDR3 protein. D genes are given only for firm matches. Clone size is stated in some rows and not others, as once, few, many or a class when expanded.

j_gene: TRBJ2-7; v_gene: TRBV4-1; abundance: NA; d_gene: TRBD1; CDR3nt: TGCGCCAGCAGCCAAGTCGACAGGGTGGCCTACGAGCAGTACTTC; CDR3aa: CASSQVDRVAYEQYF
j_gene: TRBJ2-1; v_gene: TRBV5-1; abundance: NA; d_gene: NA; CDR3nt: TGCGCCAGCAGCTTGGTCGCGGGCTCCTACAATGAGCAGTTCTTC; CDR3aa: CASSLVAGSYNEQFF
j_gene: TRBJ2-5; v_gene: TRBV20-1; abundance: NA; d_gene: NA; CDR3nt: TGCAGTGCTAGTCTGGGCTTAGAGACCCAGTACTTC; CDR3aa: CSASLGLETQYF
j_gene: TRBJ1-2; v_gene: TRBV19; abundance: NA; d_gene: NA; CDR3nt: TGTGCCAGTAGTATAGATATGAGGACAATCGGCTACACCTTC; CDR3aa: CASSIDMRTIGYTF
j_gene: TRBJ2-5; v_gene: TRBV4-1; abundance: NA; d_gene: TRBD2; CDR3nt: TGCGCCAGCAGCCAAGATCCGGGACTAGCGGGGGCCCAAGAGACCCAGTACTTC; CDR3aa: CASSQDPGLAGAQETQYF
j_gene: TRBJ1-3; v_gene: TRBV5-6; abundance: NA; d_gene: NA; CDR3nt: TGTGCCAGCAGCTTGGACCGGTACTCTGGAAACACCATATATTTT; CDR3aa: CASSLDRYSGNTIYF
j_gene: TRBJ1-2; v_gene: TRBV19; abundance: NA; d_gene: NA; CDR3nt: TGTGCCAGCCGAACAGGGAAACCCTATGGCTACACCTTC; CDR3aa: CASRTGKPYGYTF
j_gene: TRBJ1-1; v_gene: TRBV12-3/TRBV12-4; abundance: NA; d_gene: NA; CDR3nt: TGTGCCAGCAGTTTGGAGGGTCGCACTGAAGCTTTCTTT; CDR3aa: CASSLEGRTEAFF
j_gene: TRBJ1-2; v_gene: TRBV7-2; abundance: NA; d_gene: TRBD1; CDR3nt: TGTGCCAGCAGCTTACAGGGGGCCTATGGCTACACCTTC; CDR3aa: CASSLQGAYGYTF
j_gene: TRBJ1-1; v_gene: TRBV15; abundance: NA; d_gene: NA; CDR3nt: TGTGCCACCAGCAGGTCTCGGGGGGTGAGCACTGAAGCTTTCTTT; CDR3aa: CATSRSRGVSTEAFF
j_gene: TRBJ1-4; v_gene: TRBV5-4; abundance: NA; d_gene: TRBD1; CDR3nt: TGTGCCAGCAGCGCGGACAGGGATGAAAAACTGTTTTTT; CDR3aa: CASSADRDEKLFF
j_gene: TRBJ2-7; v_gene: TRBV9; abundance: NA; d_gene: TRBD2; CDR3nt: TGTGCCAGCAGTCAGGCAGCGGGGGACTACGAGCAGTACTTC; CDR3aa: CASSQAAGDYEQYF
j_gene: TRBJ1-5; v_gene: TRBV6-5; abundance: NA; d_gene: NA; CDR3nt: TGTGCCAGCAGGAGGCGGGGCAATCAGCCCCAGCATTTT; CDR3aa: CASRRRGNQPQHF
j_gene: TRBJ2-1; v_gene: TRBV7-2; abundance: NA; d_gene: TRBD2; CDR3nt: TGTGCCAGCAGCTTATACGGCGGGGGGGCCTACAATGAGCAGTTCTTC; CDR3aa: CASSLYGGGAYNEQFF
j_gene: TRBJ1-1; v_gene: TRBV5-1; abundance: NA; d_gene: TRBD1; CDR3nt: TGCGCCAGCAGCTTGTGGGGGACAGGGCTCGGGACTGAAGCTTTCTTT; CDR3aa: CASSLWGTGLGTEAFF
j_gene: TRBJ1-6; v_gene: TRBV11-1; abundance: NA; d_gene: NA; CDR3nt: TGTGCCAGCAGCTTACATCACAGGGAAAATTCACCCCTCCACTTT; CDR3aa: CASSLHHRENSPLHF
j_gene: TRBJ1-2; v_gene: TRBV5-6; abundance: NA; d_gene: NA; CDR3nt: TGTGCCAGCAGCTTGGAACAGCGGGCATATGGCTACACCTTC; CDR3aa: CASSLEQRAYGYTF
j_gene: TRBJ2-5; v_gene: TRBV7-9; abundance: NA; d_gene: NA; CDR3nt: TGTGCCAGCAGCTCCCCGGACAATAGTACCAAGAGATCCCAGTACTTC; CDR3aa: CASSSPDNSTKRSQYF
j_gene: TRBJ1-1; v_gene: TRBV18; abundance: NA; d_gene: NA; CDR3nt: TGTGCCACCAGGGCAGGTTTGAACACTGAAGCTTTCTTT; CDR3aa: CATRAGLNTEAFF
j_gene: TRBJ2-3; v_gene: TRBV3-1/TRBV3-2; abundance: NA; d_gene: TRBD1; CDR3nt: TGTGCCAGCAGCCGCCCGGGACAGGGTACGCAGTATTTT; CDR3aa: CASSRPGQGTQYF
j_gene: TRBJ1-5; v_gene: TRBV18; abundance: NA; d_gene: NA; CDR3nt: TGTGCCAGCTCAACAGGACGACAAAATCAGCCCCAGCATTTT; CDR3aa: CASSTGRQNQPQHF
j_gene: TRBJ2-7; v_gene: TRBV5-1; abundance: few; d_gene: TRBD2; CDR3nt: TGCGCCAGCAGCTCGACTAGCGGGGGGGCCCACGAGCAGTACTTC; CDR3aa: CASSSTSGGAHEQYF
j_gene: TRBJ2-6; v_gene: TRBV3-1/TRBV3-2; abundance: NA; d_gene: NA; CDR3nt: TGTGCCAGCAGCCTCAACCCTGCAGCCGGCGTGGGAGGATCTGGGGCCAACGTCCTGACTTTC; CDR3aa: CASSLNPAAGVGGSGANVLTF
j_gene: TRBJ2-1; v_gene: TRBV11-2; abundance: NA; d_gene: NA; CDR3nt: TGTGCCAGCAGCTTAGGCGATAACCTTAATGAGCAGTTCTTC; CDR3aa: CASSLGDNLNEQFF
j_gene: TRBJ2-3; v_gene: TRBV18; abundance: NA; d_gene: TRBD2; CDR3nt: TGTGCCAGCTCATCTAGAGCGGGGGCCCTCGCAGATACGCAGTATTTT; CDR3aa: CASSSRAGALADTQYF
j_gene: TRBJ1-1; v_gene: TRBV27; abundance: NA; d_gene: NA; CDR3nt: TGTGCCAGCTATAGGGGACTCATGAACACTGAAGCTTTCTTT; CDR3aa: CASYRGLMNTEAFF
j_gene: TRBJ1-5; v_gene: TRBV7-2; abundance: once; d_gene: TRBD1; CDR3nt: TGTGCCAGCAGCTTAAGGACAGGGCCCAATCAGCCCCAGCATTTT; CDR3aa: CASSLRTGPNQPQHF
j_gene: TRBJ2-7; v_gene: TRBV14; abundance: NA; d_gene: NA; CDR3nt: TGTGCCAGCAGCCAAGTGTACGGGGAGCAGTACTTC; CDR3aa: CASSQVYGEQYF
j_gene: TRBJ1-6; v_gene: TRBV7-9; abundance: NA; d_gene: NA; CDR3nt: TGTGCCAGCAGCTCCACACCAGGCCCCGTAGGTCTCCACTTT; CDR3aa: CASSSTPGPVGLHF
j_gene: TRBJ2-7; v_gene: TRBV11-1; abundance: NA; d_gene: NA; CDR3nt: TGTGCCAGCAGCTTCGGGGTCGGAACCTACGAGCAGTACTTC; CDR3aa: CASSFGVGTYEQYF